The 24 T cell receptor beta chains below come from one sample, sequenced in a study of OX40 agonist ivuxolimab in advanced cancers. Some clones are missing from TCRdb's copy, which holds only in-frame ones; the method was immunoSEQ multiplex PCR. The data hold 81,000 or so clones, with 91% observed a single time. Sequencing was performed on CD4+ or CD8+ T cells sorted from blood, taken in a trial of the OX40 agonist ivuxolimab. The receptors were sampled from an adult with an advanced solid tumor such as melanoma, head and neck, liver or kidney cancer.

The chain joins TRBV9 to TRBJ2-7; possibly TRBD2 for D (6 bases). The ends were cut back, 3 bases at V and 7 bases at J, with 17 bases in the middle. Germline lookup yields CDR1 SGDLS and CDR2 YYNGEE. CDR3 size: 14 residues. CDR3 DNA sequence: TGTGCCAGCAGCGAGGGACTCGGATGGGGTGAGCAGTACTTC. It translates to CASSEGLGWGEQYF.

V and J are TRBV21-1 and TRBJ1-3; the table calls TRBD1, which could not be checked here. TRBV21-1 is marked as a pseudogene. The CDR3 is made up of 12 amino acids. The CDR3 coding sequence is TGTGCCACAGACAGTATTAATAGCACCATATATTTT. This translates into CATDSINSTIYF.

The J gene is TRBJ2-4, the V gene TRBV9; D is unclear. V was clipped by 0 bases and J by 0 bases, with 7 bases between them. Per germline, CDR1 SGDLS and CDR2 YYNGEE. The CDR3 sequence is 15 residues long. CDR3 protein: CASSVGSLAKNIQYF. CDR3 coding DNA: TGTGCCAGCAGCGTAGGGAGTCTAGCCAAAAACATTCAGTACTTC.

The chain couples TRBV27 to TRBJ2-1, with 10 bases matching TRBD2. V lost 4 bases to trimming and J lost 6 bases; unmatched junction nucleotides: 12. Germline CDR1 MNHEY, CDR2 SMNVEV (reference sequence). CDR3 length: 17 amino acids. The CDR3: CASSSPLSGGSLNEQFF. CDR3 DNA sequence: TGTGCCAGCAGTTCCCCCCTTAGCGGGGGGTCCCTCAATGAGCAGTTCTTC.

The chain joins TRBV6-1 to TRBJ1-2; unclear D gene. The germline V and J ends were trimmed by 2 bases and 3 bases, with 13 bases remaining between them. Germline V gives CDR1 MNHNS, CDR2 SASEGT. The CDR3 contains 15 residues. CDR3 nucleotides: TGTGCCAGCAGTGAATTAGCGGCTGACTACTATGGCTACACCTTC. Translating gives CASSELAADYYGYTF.

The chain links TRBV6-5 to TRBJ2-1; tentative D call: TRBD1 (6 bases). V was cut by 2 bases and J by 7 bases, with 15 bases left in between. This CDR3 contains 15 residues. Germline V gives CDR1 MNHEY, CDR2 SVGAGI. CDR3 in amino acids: CASSYRGYLSNEQFF. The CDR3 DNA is TGTGCCAGCAGTTACAGGGGGTATTTGTCGAATGAGCAGTTCTTC.

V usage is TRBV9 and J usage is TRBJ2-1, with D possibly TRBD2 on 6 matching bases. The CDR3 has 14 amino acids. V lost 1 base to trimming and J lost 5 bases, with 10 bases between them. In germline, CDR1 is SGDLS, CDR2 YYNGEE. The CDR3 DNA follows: TGTGCCAGCAGCGTACTAGCGTTAGACAATGAGCAGTTCTTC. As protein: CASSVLALDNEQFF.

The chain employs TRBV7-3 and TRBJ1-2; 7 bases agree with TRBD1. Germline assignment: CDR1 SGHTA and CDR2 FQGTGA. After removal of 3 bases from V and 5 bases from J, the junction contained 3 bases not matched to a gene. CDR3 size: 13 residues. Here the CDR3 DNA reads TGTGCCAGCAGCTTTCTGACAGGGTATGGCTACACCTTC. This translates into CASSFLTGYGYTF.

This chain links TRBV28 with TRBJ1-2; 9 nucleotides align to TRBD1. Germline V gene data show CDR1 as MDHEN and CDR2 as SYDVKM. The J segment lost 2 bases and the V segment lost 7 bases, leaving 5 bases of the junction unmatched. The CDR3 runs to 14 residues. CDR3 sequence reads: CASTWTGENYGYTF. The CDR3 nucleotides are TGTGCCAGCACCTGGACAGGGGAGAACTATGGCTACACCTTC.

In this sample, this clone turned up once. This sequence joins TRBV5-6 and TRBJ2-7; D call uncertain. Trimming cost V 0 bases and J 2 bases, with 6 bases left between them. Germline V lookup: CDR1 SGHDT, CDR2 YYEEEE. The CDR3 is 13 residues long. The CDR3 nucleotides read TGTGCCAGCAGCTTGGGGGGTCCCTACGAGCAGTACTTC. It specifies CASSLGGPYEQYF.

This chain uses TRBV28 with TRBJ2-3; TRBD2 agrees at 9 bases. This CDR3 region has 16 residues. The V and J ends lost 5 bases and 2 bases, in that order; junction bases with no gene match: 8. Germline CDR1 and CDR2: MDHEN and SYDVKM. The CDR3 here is CASSPPSGGLTDTQYF. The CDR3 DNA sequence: TGTGCCAGCAGTCCCCCAAGCGGGGGGCTCACAGATACGCAGTATTTT.

CDR3: CASRGQGYEQYF. The CDR3 coding sequence is TGTGCCAGCAGAGGGCAGGGCTACGAGCAGTACTTC. The chain carries TRBV5-4 and TRBJ2-7; D is possibly TRBD1 (5 bases). CDR1 and CDR2 from the germline V gene are SGHNT and YYREEE (reference sequence). CDR3 size: 12 residues. V was pared by 5 bases and J by 3 bases, with 9 bases between.

The CDR3 reads CAISAGQFTEAFF. The CDR3 bases are TGTGCCATCAGCGCGGGACAGTTCACTGAAGCTTTCTTT. The V gene is TRBV10-3, the J gene TRBJ1-1; the match to TRBD1 covers 7 bases. The V gene's germline CDR1 is ENHRY and CDR2 SYGVKD. The CDR3 length is 13 residues. Losses at the gene ends were 6 bases for V and 4 bases for J; bases not matched to a gene: 5.

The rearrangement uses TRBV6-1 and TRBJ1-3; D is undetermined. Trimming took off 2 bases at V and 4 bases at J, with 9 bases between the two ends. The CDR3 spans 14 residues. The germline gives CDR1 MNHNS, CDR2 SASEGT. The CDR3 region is CASSERGLGNTIYF. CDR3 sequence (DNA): TGTGCCAGCAGTGAACGTGGTCTCGGAAACACCATATATTTT.

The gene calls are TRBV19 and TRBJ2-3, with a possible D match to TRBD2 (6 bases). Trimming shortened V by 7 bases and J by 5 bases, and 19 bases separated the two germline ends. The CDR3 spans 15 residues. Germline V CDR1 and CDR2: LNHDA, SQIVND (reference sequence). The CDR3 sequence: CASTTEEGRGDTQYF. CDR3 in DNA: TGTGCCAGTACCACTGAGGAGGGTCGGGGAGATACGCAGTATTTT.

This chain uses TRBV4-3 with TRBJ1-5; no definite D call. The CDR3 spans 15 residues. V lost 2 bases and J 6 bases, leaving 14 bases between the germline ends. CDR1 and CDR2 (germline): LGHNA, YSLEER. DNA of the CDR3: TGCGCCAGCAGCCAAATGATGGGAGGAGGTCAGCCCCAGCATTTT. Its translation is CASSQMMGGGQPQHF.

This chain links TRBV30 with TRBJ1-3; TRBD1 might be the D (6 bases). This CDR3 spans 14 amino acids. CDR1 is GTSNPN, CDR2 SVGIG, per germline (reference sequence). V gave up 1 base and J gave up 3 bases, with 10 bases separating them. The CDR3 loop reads CAWSDTGIGNTIYF. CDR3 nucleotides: TGTGCCTGGAGTGATACAGGGATTGGAAACACCATATATTTT.

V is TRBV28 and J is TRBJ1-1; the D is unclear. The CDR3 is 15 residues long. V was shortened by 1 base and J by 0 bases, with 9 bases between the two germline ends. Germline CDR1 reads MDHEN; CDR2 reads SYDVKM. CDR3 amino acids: CASSLSRTMNTEAFF. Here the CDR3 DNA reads TGTGCCAGCAGTTTATCCCGGACGATGAACACTGAAGCTTTCTTT.

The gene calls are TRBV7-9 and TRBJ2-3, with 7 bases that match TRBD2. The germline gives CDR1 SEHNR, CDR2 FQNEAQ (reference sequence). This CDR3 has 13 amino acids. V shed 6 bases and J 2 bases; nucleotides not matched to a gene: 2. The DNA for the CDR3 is TGTGCCAGCAGAGGGGACTACACAGATACGCAGTATTTT. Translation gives CASRGDYTDTQYF.

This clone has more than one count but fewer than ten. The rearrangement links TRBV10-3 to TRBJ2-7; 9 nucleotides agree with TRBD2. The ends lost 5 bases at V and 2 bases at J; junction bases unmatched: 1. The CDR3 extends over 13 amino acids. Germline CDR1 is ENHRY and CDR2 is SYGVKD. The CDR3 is CAISRLAAYEQYV. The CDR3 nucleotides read TGTGCCATCAGTAGACTAGCGGCCTACGAGCAGTACGTC.

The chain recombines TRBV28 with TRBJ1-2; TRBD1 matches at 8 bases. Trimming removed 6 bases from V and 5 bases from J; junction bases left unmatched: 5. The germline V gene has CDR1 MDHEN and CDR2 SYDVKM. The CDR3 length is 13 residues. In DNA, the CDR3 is TGTGCCAGCAGCCGTACAGGGGGGTATGGCTACACCTTC. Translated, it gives CASSRTGGYGYTF.

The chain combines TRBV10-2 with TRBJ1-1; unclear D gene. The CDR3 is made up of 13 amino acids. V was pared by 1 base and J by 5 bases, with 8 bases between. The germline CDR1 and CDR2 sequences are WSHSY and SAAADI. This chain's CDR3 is CASSEFWGTEAFF. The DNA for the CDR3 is TGCGCCAGCAGTGAGTTCTGGGGTACTGAAGCTTTCTTT.

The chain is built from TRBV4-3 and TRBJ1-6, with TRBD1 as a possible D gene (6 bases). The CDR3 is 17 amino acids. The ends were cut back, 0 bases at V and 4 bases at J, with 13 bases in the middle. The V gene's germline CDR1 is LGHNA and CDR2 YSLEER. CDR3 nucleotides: TGCGCCAGCAGCCAAGATTTAGAGGGACATTATAATTCACCCCTCCACTTT. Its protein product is CASSQDLEGHYNSPLHF.

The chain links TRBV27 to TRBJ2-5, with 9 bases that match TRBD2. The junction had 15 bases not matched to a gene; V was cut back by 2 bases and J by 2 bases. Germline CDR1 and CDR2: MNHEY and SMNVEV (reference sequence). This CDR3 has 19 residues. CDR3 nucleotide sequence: TGTGCCAGCAGTTTAACCCTCCCCCCGAGCGGGAGGAGGCAAGAGACCCAGTACTTC. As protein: CASSLTLPPSGRRQETQYF.